This entry concerns a single T cell receptor beta chain. Its antigen is unidentified. This CDR3 contains 14 residues. Germline loops: CDR1 GTSNPN, CDR2 SVGIG (reference sequence). TCRdb re-called the 5' RACE reads and catalogs CDR3 proteins one per entry, DNA excluded. Recorded for this sample: hundreds of thousands of distinct CDR3 sequences. The data belong to a study of T cells expressing NK-cell markers. Whole-study findings and limits: Several donors likewise had their CD3+CD56-NKG2C+ fraction led by these clonotypes. As a fraction of CD8+ T cells, dominant NKG2C+ clonotypes reached about 1.0-7.5% in over 5 donors.

The V call is TRBV30, the J call TRBJ2-3; TCRdb's D gene call, TRBD1, goes unchecked for lack of DNA. The TCR originated in a woman between 18 and 75 years old in good health. Source material: blood T cells: a sorted CD56 or NKG2C T cell subset, CD4+ or CD8+ T cells, or bulk PBMC T cells (not recorded which). CDR3: CAWSSPGATDTQYF.